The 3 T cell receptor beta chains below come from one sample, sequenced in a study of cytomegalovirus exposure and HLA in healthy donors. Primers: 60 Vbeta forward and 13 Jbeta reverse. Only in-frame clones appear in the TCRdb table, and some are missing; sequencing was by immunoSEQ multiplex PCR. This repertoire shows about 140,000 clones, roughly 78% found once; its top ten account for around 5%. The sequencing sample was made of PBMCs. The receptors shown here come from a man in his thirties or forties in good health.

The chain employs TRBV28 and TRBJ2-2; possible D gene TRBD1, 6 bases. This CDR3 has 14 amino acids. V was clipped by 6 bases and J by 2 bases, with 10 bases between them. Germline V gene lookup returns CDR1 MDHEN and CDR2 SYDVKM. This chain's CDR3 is CASSLTGNTGELFF. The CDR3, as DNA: TGTGCCAGCAGCCTGACAGGCAACACCGGGGAGCTGTTTTTT.

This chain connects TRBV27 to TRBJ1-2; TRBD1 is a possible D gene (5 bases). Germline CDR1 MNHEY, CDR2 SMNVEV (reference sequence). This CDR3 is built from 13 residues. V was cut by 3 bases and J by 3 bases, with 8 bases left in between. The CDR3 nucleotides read TGTGCCAGCAGTTTCGACAGTCACTATGGCTACACCTTC. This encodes CASSFDSHYGYTF.

The CDR3 loop is CASSAPAGGRYEQFF. DNA for the CDR3: TGTGCCAGCAGCGCCCCCGCGGGAGGGCGTTATGAGCAGTTCTTC. V is TRBV6-1 and J is TRBJ2-1; the match to TRBD2 covers 9 bases. V lost 6 bases, J lost 8 bases, and 11 bases stayed unmatched. CDR1 and CDR2 (germline): MNHNS, SASEGT. The CDR3 totals 15 residues.